One sample yielded the 6 T cell receptor beta chains listed below, sequenced in a study of T cell changes during pregnancy in multiple sclerosis. Here immunoSEQ multiplex PCR was the method, and the copy in TCRdb shows in-frame clones only, minus some. This sample has 47,000 or so clones; approximately 93% occur once, and the top ten carry 0.45% to 0.55%. The sequencing used CD4+ T cells from peripheral blood mononuclear cells, collected in the first trimester of pregnancy. All receptors derive from a female donor with multiple sclerosis, enrolled in a pregnancy study.

This clone has a handful of counts. The chain links TRBV5-8 to TRBJ1-6; TRBD1 is a possible D gene (5 bases). Germline V gene data show CDR1 as SGHTS and CDR2 as YDEGEE. CDR3 size: 15 residues. V was shortened by 0 bases and J by 6 bases, with 10 bases between the two germline ends. The CDR3 sequence is CASSLGVQGNSPLHF. The CDR3 nucleotides read TGTGCCAGCAGCTTGGGGGTCCAGGGTAATTCACCCCTCCACTTT.

This rearrangement joins TRBV5-6 to TRBJ1-1; the match to TRBD1 covers 7 bases. V was pared by 2 bases and J by 4 bases, with 8 bases of the junction left unmatched. Germline V gene data show CDR1 as SGHDT and CDR2 as YYEEEE. This CDR3 is built from 15 residues. The CDR3 spells CASSLFDRDITEAFF. The CDR3 DNA follows: TGTGCCAGCAGCTTATTTGACAGGGATATCACTGAAGCTTTCTTT.

Of note for this clone: The junction does not match germline at one end; this may be a read error. The rearrangement joins TRBV20-1 to TRBJ2-1, with a possible D match to TRBD2 (5 bases). This CDR3 contains 11 residues. The germline CDR1 and CDR2 sequences are DFQATT and SNEGSKA (reference sequence). The CDR3: CSAERYPMLLF. The CDR3 DNA is TGCAGTGCGGAGCGGTACCCGATGTTGCTCTTC.

The rearrangement joins TRBV9 to TRBJ2-3; no clear D gene. Trimming took 1 base from V and 8 from J, leaving 14 bases between them. The CDR3 consists of 14 residues. CDR1 is SGDLS and CDR2 is YYNGEE in the germline V gene. The CDR3 loop reads CASSVSPELITQYF. DNA of the CDR3: TGTGCCAGCAGCGTATCCCCCGAGTTAATTACGCAGTATTTT.

This clone has a single count. The V gene is TRBV7-3, the J gene TRBJ2-1, with 9 nucleotides matching TRBD1. V lost 2 bases, J lost 4 bases, and 6 bases stayed unmatched. This CDR3 comprises 16 residues. From germline, CDR1 is SGHTA and CDR2 FQGTGA. The CDR3 protein is CASSLEGTGWYNEQFF. DNA of the CDR3: TGTGCCAGCAGCTTAGAGGGGACAGGGTGGTACAATGAGCAGTTCTTC.

CDR3 DNA: TGTGCCATTGGGGGCTTAGCGGGGGGGCAAGAGACCCAGTACTTC. This sequence encodes CAIGGLAGGQETQYF. This chain joins TRBV28 and TRBJ2-5; 11 nucleotides align to TRBD2. Trimming took 10 bases from V and 2 from J; bases not matched to a gene: 9. The CDR3 sequence is 15 residues long. CDR1 and CDR2 (germline): MDHEN, SYDVKM.